Presented here are 10 T cell receptor beta chains from one specimen sequenced in a study of cytomegalovirus exposure and HLA in healthy donors. PCR used 60 Vbeta primers and 13 Jbeta primers. Some clones are missing from TCRdb's copy, which holds only in-frame ones; the method was immunoSEQ multiplex PCR. The listing records some 110,000 clones. The sequencing sample was made of PBMCs. All receptors come from a man younger than 40 in good health and CMV-seronegative.

This rearrangement joins TRBV6-5 to TRBJ1-2, with 10 bases fitting TRBD1. In germline, CDR1 is MNHEY, CDR2 SVGAGI. The CDR3 sequence is 14 residues long. V shed 6 bases and J 3 bases; nucleotides not matched to a gene: 4. This CDR3 reads CASRPTGGDYGYTF. CDR3 DNA: TGTGCCAGCAGACCGACAGGGGGCGACTATGGCTACACCTTC.

The rearrangement uses TRBV30 and TRBJ2-1, with TRBD2 matching over 12 bases. The CDR3 is 13 amino acids. The V gene's germline CDR1 is GTSNPN and CDR2 SVGIG (reference sequence). Trimming removed 5 bases from V and 9 bases from J; junction bases left unmatched: 5. The CDR3 coding sequence is TGTGCCTGGTCGGGACTAGCGGGCAGTGAGCAGTTCTTC. This codes for CAWSGLAGSEQFF.

The J gene is TRBJ2-7, the V gene TRBV20-1; the D is unclear. The CDR3 is 10 amino acids. V was clipped by 1 base and J by 6 bases, with 4 bases between them. The germline V gene has CDR1 DFQATT and CDR2 SNEGSKA (reference sequence). The DNA for the CDR3 is TGCAGTGCTAGAGTCGTCGAGCAGTACTTC. This translates into CSARVVEQYF.

The rearrangement joins TRBV7-9 to TRBJ2-6; D is ambiguous. The CDR3 runs to 18 residues. The germline gives CDR1 SEHNR, CDR2 FQNEAQ (reference sequence). V lost 2 bases, J lost 4 bases, and 18 bases lay in between. The CDR3 loop is CASSLSRSNHRGANVLTF. As DNA, the CDR3 is TGTGCCAGCAGCTTATCAAGAAGTAATCATCGGGGGGCCAACGTCCTGACTTTC.

This sequence joins TRBV7-9 and TRBJ1-2, with D possibly TRBD1 on 6 matching bases. Deletions cut 5 bases from V and 8 bases from J, with 12 bases between. This CDR3 has 12 residues. CDR1 is SEHNR, CDR2 FQNEAQ, per germline (reference sequence). For the CDR3, the DNA is TGTGCCAGCAGCCGCGGGGGCCTCGGCTACACCTTC. Its protein product is CASSRGGLGYTF.

The chain joins TRBV6-5 to TRBJ1-3; D remains ambiguous. V was cut by 6 bases and J by 0 bases, with 9 bases left in between. The CDR3 covers 14 residues. Germline CDR1 is MNHEY and CDR2 is SVGAGI. The CDR3 loop is CASSLQPSGNTIYF. The CDR3 DNA follows: TGTGCCAGCAGCTTACAGCCCTCTGGAAACACCATATATTTT.

V and J are TRBV2 and TRBJ2-7; 10 positions match TRBD1. The CDR3 has 16 amino acids. The V gene end was trimmed by 4 bases and the J gene end by 0 bases; junction bases not matched to a gene: 6. The germline gives CDR1 SNHLY, CDR2 FYNNEI. The CDR3 nucleotides read TGTGCCAGCAGTGGGACAGGGGGGTTTAGCTCCTACGAGCAGTACTTC. Translated, it gives CASSGTGGFSSYEQYF.

Concerning this clone itself: The conserved phenylalanine or tryptophan is not found at the CDR3 terminus, so this likely reflects a read error. This sequence joins TRBV5-1 and TRBJ2-3; no clear D. In germline, CDR1 is SGHRS, CDR2 YFSETQ. The CDR3 consists of 12 residues. V was trimmed by 4 bases and J by 2 bases, leaving 5 bases between them. CDR3 sequence: CASSPNTDTQYL. CDR3 DNA sequence: TGCGCCAGCAGCCCCAACACAGATACGCAGTATCTT.

The chain combines TRBV19 with TRBJ1-1; D is unresolved. This CDR3 region has 12 residues. Trimming left V 4 bases short and J 7 bases short, with 10 bases between. Germline loops: CDR1 LNHDA, CDR2 SQIVND (reference sequence). Here the CDR3 reads CASSTLGLEAFF. The CDR3 nucleotides read TGTGCCAGTAGTACCCTCGGACTTGAAGCTTTCTTT. Full variable domain (missing parts from reference TRBV19 and TRBJ1-1): DGGITQSPKYLFRKEGQNVTLSCEQNLNHDAMYWYRQDPGQGLRLIYYSQIVNDFQKGDIAEGYSVSREKKESFPLTVTSAQKNPTAFYLCASSTLGLEAFFGQGTRLTVV.

This chain uses TRBV5-6 with TRBJ2-5, with D possibly TRBD1 on 6 matching bases. The CDR3 has 13 amino acids. V was pared by 5 bases and J by 1 base, with 9 bases between. CDR1 and CDR2 from the germline V gene are SGHDT and YYEEEE. CDR3 sequence: CASRQGFQETQYF. The CDR3, as DNA: TGTGCCAGCAGGCAGGGGTTCCAAGAGACCCAGTACTTC.